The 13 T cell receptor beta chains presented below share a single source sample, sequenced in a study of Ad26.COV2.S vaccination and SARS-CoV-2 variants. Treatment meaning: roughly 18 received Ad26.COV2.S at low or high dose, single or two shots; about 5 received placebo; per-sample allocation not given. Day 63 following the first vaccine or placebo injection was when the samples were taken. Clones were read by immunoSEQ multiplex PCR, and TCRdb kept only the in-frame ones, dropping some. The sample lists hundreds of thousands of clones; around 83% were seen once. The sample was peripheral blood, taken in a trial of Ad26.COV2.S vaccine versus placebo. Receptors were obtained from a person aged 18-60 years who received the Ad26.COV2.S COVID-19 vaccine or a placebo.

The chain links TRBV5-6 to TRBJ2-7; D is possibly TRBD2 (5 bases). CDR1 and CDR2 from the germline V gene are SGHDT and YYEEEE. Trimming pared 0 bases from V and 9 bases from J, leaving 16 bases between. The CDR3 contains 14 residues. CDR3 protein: CASSLVGAYVGQYF. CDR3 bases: TGTGCCAGCAGCTTGGTGGGAGCCTACGTCGGGCAGTACTTC.

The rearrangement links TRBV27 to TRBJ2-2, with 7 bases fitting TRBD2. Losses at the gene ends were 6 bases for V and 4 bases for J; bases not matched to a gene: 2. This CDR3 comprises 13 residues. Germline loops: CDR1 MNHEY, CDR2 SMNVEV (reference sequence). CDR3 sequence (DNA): TGTGCCAGCAGAGGGAGGGCCACCGGGGAGCTGTTTTTT. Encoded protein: CASRGRATGELFF.

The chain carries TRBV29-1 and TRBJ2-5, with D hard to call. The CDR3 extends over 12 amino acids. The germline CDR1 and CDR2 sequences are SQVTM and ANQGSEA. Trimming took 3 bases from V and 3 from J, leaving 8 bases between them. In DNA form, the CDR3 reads TGCAGCGTTGATCAGAAAAAAGAGACCCAGTACTTC. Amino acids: CSVDQKKETQYF.

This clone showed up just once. The CDR3 coding sequence is TGTGCCAGCAGCCAAGACAGGTATAGCAATCAGCCCCAGCATTTT. Encoded protein: CASSQDRYSNQPQHF. The chain uses TRBV14 and TRBJ1-5; D call uncertain. Trimming shortened V by 0 bases and J by 0 bases, and 6 bases separated the two germline ends. CDR3 size: 15 residues. Germline V gene data show CDR1 as SGHDN and CDR2 as FVKESK.

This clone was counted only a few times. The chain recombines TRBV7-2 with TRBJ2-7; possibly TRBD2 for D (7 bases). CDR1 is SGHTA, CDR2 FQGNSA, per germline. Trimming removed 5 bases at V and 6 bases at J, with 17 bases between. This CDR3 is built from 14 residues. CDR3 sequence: CASSGGAGSREQYF. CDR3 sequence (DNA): TGTGCCAGCAGCGGGGGGGCGGGGTCCCGCGAGCAGTACTTC.

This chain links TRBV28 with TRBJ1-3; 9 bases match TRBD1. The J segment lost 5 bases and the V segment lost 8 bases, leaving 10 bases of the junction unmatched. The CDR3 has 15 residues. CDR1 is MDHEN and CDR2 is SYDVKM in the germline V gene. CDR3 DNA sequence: TGTGCCAGCGGAGAACAGGGGGCGCCTCGAAACACCATATATTTT. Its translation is CASGEQGAPRNTIYF.

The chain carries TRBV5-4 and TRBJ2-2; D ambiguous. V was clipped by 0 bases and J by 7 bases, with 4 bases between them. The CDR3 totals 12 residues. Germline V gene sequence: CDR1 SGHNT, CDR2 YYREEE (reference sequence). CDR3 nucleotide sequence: TGTGCCAGCAGCTTGGAGGTCGGGGAGCTGTTTTTT. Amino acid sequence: CASSLEVGELFF. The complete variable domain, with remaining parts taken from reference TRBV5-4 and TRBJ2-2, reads ETGVTQSPTHLIKTRGQQVTLRCSSQSGHNTVSWYQQALGQGPQFIFQYYREEENGRGNFPPRFSGLQFPNYSSELNVNALELDDSALYLCASSLEVGELFFGEGSRLTVL.

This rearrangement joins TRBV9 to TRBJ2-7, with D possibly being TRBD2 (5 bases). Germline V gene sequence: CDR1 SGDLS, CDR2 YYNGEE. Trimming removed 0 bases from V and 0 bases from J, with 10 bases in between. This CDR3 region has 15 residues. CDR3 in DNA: TGTGCCAGCAGCGTAGGTGGGAGCAACTCCTACGAGCAGTACTTC. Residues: CASSVGGSNSYEQYF.

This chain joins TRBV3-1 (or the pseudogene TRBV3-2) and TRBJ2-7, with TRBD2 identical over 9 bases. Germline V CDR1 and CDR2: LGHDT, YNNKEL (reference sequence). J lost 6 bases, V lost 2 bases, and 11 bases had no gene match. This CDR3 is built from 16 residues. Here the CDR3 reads CASSQWLAGTPGEQYF. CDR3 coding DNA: TGTGCCAGCAGCCAATGGCTAGCGGGGACCCCGGGCGAGCAGTACTTC.

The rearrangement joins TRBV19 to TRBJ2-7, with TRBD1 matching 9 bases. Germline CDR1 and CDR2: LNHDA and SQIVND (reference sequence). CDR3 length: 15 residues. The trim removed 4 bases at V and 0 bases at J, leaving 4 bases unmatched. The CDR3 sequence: CASSRQGDFSYEQYF. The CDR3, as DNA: TGTGCCAGTAGTAGACAGGGGGATTTCTCCTACGAGCAGTACTTC.

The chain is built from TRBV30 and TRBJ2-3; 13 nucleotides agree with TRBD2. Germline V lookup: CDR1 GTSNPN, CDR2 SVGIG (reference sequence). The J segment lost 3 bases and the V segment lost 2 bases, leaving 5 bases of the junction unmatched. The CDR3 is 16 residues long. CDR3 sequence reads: CAWSRLAGGGTDTQYF. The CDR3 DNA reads TGTGCCTGGAGTCGACTAGCGGGAGGAGGAACAGATACGCAGTATTTT.

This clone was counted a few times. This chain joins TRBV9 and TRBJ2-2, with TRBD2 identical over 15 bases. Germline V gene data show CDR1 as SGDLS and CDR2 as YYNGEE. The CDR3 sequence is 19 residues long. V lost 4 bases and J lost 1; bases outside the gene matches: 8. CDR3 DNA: TGTGCCAGCAGCCCCATATGGACTAGCGGGAGGGAGAACACCGGGGAGCTGTTTTTT. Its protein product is CASSPIWTSGRENTGELFF.

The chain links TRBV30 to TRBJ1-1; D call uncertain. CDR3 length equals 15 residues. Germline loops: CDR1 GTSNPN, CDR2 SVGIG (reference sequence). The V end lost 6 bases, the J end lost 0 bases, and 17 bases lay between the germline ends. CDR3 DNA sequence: TGTGCCTGTCCCCCCGACTGGTACATGAACACTGAAGCTTTCTTT. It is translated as CACPPDWYMNTEAFF.